The T cell receptor beta chain under discussion was sequenced for a study of T cell responses to AZD1222 COVID-19 vaccine. The V end was cut by 0 bases, the J end by 4 bases, with 18 bases between. The V gene's germline CDR1 is MNHEY and CDR2 SMNVEV (reference sequence). There are 17 residues in the CDR3. This clone was picked up one time. Its antigen is as yet unknown. Study-level results: Baseline serostatus was positive in only 5 to 7 AZD1222 recipients. Clonal diversity was possibly underestimated, and white British individuals and females predominated among donors. There were vaccine-associated CD4 TCRs across spike, dominant at 160-218 and 743-854.

Repertoires were generated with immunoSEQ multiplex PCR, while TCRdb's copy carries only in-frame clones and drops some. The data show 120,000 or so clones, 87% seen once. The origin of this receptor is an adult in good health. The chain carries TRBV27 and TRBJ1-1; weak D call: TRBD1 (5 bases). The material was peripheral blood, obtained on day 0 of AZD1222 vaccination. The CDR3 here is CASSLSWGTLRSTEAFF. CDR3 nucleotides: TGTGCCAGCAGTTTATCGTGGGGGACTCTACGGAGCACTGAAGCTTTCTTT.